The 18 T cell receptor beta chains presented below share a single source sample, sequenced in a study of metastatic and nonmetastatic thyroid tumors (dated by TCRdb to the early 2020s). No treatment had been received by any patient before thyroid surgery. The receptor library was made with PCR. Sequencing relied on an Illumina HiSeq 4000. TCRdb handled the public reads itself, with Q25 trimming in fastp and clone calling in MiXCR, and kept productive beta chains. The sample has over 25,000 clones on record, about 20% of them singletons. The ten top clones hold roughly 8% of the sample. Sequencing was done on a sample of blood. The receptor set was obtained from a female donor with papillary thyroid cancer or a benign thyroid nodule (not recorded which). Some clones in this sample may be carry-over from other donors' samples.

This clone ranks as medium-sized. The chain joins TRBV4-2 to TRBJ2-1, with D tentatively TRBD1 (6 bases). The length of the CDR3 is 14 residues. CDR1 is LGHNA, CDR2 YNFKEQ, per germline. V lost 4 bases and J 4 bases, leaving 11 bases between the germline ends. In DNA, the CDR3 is TGTGCCAGCAGCCTTGGACAGACTTACAATGAGCAGTTCTTC. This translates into CASSLGQTYNEQFF.

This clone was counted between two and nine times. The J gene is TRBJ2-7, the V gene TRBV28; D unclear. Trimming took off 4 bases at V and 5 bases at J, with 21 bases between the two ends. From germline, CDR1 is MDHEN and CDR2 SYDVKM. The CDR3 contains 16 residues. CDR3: CASSSPPSLGGHEQYF. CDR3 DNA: TGTGCCAGCAGTTCCCCCCCGAGTCTGGGCGGCCACGAGCAGTACTTC.

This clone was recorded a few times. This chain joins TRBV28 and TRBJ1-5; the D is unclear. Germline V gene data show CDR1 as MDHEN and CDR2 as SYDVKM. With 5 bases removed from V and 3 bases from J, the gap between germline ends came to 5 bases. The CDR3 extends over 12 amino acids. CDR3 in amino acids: CASSGYNQPQHF. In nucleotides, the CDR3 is TGTGCCAGCAGTGGGTACAATCAGCCCCAGCATTTT.

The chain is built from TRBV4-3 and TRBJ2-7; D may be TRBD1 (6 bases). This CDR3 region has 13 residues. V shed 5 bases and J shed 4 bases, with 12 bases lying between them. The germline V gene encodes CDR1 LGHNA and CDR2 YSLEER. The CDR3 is CASSSGTRYEQYF. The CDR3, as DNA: TGCGCCAGCAGCTCGGGGACAAGATACGAGCAGTACTTC.

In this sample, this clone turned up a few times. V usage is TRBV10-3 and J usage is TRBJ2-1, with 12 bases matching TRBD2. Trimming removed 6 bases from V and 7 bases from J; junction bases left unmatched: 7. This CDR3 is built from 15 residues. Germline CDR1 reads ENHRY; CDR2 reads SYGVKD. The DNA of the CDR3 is TGTGCCATCAGATCGACTAGCGGGAGTCTAAATGAGCAGTTCTTC. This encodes CAIRSTSGSLNEQFF.

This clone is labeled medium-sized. CDR3 amino acids: CASSGGRTENNSPLHF. CDR3 bases: TGTGCCAGCAGTGGCGGTCGGACCGAGAATAATTCACCCCTCCACTTT. The chain recombines TRBV6-1 with TRBJ1-6, with D hard to call. The V gene's germline CDR1 is MNHNS and CDR2 SASEGT. V gave up 4 bases and J gave up 5 bases, with 15 bases separating them. The CDR3 loop spans 16 amino acids.

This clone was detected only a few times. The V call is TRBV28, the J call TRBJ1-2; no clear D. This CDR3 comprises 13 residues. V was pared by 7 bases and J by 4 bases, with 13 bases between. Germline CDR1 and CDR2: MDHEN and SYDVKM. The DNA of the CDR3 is TGTGCCAGCACCGGACCTGGTCTCTATGGCTACACCTTC. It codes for CASTGPGLYGYTF.

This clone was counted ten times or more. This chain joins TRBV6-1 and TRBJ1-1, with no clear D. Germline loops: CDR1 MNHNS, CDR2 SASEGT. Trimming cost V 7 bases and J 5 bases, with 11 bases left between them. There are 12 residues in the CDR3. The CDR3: CASTYVLTEAFF. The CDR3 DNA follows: TGTGCCAGCACCTATGTTTTAACTGAAGCTTTCTTT.

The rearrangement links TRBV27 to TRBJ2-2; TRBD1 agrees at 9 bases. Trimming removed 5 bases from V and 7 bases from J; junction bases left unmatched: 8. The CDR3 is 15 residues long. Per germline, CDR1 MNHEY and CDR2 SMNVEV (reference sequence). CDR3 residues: CASSPDRGLSGELFF. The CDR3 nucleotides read TGTGCCAGCAGTCCCGACAGGGGGTTAAGCGGGGAGCTGTTTTTT.

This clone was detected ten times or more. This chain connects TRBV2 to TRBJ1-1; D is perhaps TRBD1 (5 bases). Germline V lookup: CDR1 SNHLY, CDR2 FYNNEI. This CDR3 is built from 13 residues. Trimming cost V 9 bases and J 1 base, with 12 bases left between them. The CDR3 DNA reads TGTGCCAGTACGAGGGGATGGAACACTGAAGCTTTCTTT. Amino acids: CASTRGWNTEAFF.

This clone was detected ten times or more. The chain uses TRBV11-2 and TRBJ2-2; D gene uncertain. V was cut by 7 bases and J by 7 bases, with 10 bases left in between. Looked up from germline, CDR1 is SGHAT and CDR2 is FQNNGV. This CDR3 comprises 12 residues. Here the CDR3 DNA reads TGTGCCAGCAATATCGGTAGCGGGGAGCTGTTTTTT. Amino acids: CASNIGSGELFF.

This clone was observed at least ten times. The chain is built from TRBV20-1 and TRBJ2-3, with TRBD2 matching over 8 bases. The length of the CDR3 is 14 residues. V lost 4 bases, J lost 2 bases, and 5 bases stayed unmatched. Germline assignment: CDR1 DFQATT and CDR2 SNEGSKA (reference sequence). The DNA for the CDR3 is TGCAGTGCTACAATAGCGGGGAACACAGATACGCAGTATTTT. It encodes CSATIAGNTDTQYF.

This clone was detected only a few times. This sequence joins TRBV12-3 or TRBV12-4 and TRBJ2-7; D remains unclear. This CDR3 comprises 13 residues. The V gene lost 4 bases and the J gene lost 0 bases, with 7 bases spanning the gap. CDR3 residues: CASSWQLSYEQYF. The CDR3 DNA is TGTGCCAGCAGTTGGCAGCTCTCCTACGAGCAGTACTTC.

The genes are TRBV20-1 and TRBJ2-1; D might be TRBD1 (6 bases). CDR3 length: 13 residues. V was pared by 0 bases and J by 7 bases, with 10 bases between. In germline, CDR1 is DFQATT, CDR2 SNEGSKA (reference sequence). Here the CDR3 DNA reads TGCAGTGCTAGAGATCACCAGGGGAATGAGCAGTTCTTC. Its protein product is CSARDHQGNEQFF.

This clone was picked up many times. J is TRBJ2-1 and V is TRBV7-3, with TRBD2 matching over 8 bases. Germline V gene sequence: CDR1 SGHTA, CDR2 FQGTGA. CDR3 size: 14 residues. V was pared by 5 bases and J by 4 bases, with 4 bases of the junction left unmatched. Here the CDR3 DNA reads TGTGCCAGCAGCCCCGGGGGGGGTTACAATGAGCAGTTCTTC. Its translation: CASSPGGGYNEQFF.

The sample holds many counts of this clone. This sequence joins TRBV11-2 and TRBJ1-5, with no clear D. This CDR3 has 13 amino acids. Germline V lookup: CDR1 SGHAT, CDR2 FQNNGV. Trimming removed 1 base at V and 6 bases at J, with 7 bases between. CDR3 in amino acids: CASSLVRGQPQHF. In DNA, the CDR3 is TGTGCCAGCAGCTTAGTTCGTGGTCAGCCCCAGCATTTT.

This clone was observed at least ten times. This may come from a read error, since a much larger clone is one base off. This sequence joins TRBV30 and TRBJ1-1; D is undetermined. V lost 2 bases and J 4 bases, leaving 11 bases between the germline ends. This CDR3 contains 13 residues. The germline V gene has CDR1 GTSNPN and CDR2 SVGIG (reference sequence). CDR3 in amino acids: CAWSYRWSTEAFF. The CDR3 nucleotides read TGTGCCTGGAGTTATCGGTGGTCCACTGAAGCTTTCTTT.

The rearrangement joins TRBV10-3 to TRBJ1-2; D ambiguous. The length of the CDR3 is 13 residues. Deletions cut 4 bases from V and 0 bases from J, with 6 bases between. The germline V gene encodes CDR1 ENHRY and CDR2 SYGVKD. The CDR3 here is CAISGTANYGYTF. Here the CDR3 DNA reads TGTGCCATCAGTGGCACGGCTAACTATGGCTACACCTTC.